This TCR beta chain was obtained from a study of CD8 T cells in ankylosing spondylitis. This CDR3 region has 14 residues. The germline gives CDR1 KGHSH, CDR2 LQKENI. Trimming left V 4 bases short and J 4 bases short, with 11 bases between. Using its own MiXCR run on the 5' RACE reads, TCRdb lists one record per CDR3 protein. The sample shows about 250,000 distinct CDR3 sequences, approximately 7.6% of them seen only once. There are many counts of this clonotype. V is TRBV18 and J is TRBJ1-5; D is perhaps TRBD1 (5 bases). This clonotype originated in a female donor with ankylosing spondylitis or in good health (not recorded which). Source material: blood, either unsorted or a sorted T cell fraction (not recorded which). Here the CDR3 DNA reads TGTGCCAGCTCACTGGATGACAGTAATCAGCCCCAGCATTTT. Protein sequence: CASSLDDSNQPQHF.